A single sample gave rise to the 6 T cell receptor beta chains below, sequenced in a study of shared clonotypes between healthy human individuals. Repertoires were generated with immunoSEQ multiplex PCR, while TCRdb's copy carries only in-frame clones and drops some. The repertoire consists of about 480,000 clones, with about 79% occurring once and the leading ten covering roughly an eighth. The sample comprised PBMCs. The receptors were sampled from a woman aged 40-49 years in good health. Some clones in this sample may be carry-over from other donors' samples.

This clone was detected a few times. The chain joins TRBV19 to TRBJ1-4; TRBD1 is a possible D gene (6 bases). The CDR3 contains 14 residues. CDR1 and CDR2 from the germline V gene are LNHDA and SQIVND (reference sequence). Deletions cut 3 bases from V and 5 bases from J, with 10 bases between. CDR3 nucleotides: TGTGCCAGTAGTATTCGAGGACAGAATGAAAAACTGTTTTTT. This gives the protein CASSIRGQNEKLFF.

The V call is TRBV19, the J call TRBJ1-4, with TRBD1 as a possible D gene (6 bases). V dropped 7 bases and J dropped 5 bases, with 20 bases sitting between them. Germline assignment: CDR1 LNHDA and CDR2 SQIVND (reference sequence). The CDR3 runs 16 residues. CDR3 loop: CASTRGVRRGNEKLFF. CDR3 DNA sequence: TGTGCCAGTACCCGAGGGGTCCGAAGGGGGAATGAAAAACTGTTTTTT.

Remarks on this clone: A much larger clone differs by one base, so this may be a read error. The chain employs TRBV11-3 and TRBJ2-1; 14 positions match TRBD2. The V and J ends lost 5 bases and 9 bases, in that order; junction bases with no gene match: 6. This CDR3 is built from 15 residues. Germline CDR1 is SGHNT and CDR2 is YENEEA. The CDR3: CASSRGTSGSGEQFF. The CDR3, as DNA: TGTGCCAGCAGCCGCGGGACTAGCGGGAGCGGTGAGCAGTTCTTC.

The CDR3 sequence is CASSSQILAGVQDEQFF. The CDR3 DNA reads TGCGCCAGCAGCTCCCAGATACTAGCGGGAGTTCAGGATGAGCAGTTCTTC. V and J are TRBV5-1 and TRBJ2-1; 11 positions agree with TRBD2. CDR3 length: 17 amino acids. V lost 3 bases and J lost 8; bases outside the gene matches: 13. Germline-derived CDR1 and CDR2 are SGHRS and YFSETQ.

V gene TRBV7-2 combines with J gene TRBJ2-3; 7 bases are shared with TRBD1. This CDR3 spans 15 amino acids. V shed 5 bases, J shed 1 base, and the junction held 6 bases outside the gene matches. Germline CDR1 SGHTA, CDR2 FQGNSA. This chain's CDR3 is CASSGRQGRTDTQYF. CDR3 coding DNA: TGTGCCAGCAGCGGGAGACAGGGCCGCACAGATACGCAGTATTTT.

This chain uses TRBV27 with TRBJ2-7, with D maybe TRBD1 (5 bases). Trimming removed 6 bases at V and 6 bases at J, with 15 bases between. CDR1 and CDR2 from the germline V gene are MNHEY and SMNVEV (reference sequence). The CDR3 is 13 amino acids. CDR3 in DNA: TGTGCCAGCAGCTACGCTAGGGGAAGCGAGCAGTACTTC. Its protein product is CASSYARGSEQYF.